This TCR beta chain was identified during a study of early T cells in non-severe SARS-CoV-2 infection. As for the study in general: With bulk RNA from unsorted whole blood as input, sequencing yielded unpaired chains. The study, taken as a whole, reports: VDJdb matches were skewed toward anti-spike CD8 T cell responses.

V was shortened by 7 bases and J by 8 bases, with 12 bases between the two germline ends. CDR1 SGHRS and CDR2 YFSETQ come from the germline V gene. CDR3 length: 11 amino acids. Molecules of cDNA were individually given unique molecular identifiers that were attached to them. TCRdb reprocessed the 5' RACE reads via MiXCR and lists one record per CDR3 protein. The sample consists of around 37,000 distinct CDR3 sequences, over 9% of them appearing once. This clonotype was seen repeatedly, ten times or more. The antigen remains undetermined. The rearrangement uses TRBV5-1 and TRBJ2-5, with D possibly matching TRBD2 (5 bases). The clonotype was recovered from an adult who was a healthcare worker with PCR-confirmed SARS-CoV-2 infection or an uninfected control (not recorded which). The sequenced material came from whole blood. The CDR3: CASGFEGTQYF. DNA of the CDR3: TGCGCCAGCGGATTTGAGGGAACCCAGTACTTC.